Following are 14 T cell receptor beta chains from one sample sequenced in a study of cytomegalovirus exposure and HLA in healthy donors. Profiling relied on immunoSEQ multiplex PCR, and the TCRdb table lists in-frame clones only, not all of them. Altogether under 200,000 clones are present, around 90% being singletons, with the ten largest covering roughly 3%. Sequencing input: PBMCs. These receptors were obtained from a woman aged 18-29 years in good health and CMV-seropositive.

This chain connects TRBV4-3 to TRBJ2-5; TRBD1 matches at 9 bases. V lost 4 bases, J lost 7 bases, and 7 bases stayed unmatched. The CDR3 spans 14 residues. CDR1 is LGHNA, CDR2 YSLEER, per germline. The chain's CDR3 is CASSPGTGRGTQYF. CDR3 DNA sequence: TGCGCCAGCAGCCCCGGGACAGGGCGGGGGACCCAGTACTTC.

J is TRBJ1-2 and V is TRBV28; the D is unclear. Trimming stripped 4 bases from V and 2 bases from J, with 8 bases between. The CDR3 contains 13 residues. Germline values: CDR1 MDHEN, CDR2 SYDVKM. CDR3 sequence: CASSSVLNYGYTF. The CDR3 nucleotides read TGTGCCAGCAGTTCGGTCTTGAACTATGGCTACACCTTC.

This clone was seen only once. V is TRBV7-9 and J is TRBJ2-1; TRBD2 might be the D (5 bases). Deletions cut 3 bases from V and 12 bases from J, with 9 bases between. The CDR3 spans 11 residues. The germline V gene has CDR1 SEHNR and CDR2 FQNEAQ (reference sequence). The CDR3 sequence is CASSFGDVQFF. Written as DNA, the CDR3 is TGTGCCAGCAGCTTCGGGGATGTGCAGTTCTTC.

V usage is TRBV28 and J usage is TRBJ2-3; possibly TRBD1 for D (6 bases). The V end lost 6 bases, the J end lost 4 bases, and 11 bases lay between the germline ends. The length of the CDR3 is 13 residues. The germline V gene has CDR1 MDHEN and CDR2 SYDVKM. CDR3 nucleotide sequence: TGTGCCAGCAGGAGGGACACTTCAGATACGCAGTATTTT. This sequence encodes CASRRDTSDTQYF.

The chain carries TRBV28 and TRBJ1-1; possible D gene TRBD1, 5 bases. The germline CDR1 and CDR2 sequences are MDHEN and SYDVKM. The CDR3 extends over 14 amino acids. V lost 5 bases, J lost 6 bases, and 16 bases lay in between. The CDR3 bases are TGTGCCAGCAGTCGGGACCTCCGGGGGGCTGAAGCTTTCTTT. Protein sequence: CASSRDLRGAEAFF.

The CDR3: CASSYGQGSGNTIYF. CDR3 DNA: TGTGCCAGCAGTTACGGGCAGGGGTCTGGAAACACCATATATTTT. The gene calls are TRBV6-6 and TRBJ1-3; a possible D gene is TRBD1 (6 bases). Trimming took off 2 bases at V and 1 base at J, with 9 bases between the two ends. The germline V gene encodes CDR1 MNHNY and CDR2 SVGAGI (reference sequence). The CDR3 is 15 amino acids.

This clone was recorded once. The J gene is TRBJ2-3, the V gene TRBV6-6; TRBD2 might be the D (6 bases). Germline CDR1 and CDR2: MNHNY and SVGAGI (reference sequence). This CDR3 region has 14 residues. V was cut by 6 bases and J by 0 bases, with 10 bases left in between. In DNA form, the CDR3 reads TGTGCCAGCAGGGCGGGGTCTAGCACAGATACGCAGTATTTT. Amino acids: CASRAGSSTDTQYF.

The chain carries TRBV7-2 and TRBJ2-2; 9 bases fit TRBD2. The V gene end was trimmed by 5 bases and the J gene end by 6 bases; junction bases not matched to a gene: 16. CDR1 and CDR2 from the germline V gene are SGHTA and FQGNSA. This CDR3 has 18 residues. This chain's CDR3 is CASSPSGTSIPVAGELFF. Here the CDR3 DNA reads TGTGCCAGCAGCCCCTCCGGGACTAGCATCCCGGTTGCCGGGGAGCTGTTTTTT.

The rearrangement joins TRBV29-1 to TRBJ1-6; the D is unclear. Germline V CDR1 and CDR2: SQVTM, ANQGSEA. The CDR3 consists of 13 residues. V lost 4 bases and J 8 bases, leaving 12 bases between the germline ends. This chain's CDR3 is CSVGSSMDSPLHF. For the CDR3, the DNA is TGCAGCGTTGGATCATCTATGGATTCACCCCTCCACTTT.

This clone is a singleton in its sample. The CDR3 bases are TGTGCCAGCAGCTCATTAGCGAGACCCACCGGGGAGCTGTTTTTT. Protein: CASSSLARPTGELFF. The V gene is TRBV11-2, the J gene TRBJ2-2, with a tentative D call TRBD2 (5 bases). Germline-derived CDR1 and CDR2 are SGHAT and FQNNGV. The CDR3 has 15 amino acids. V dropped 4 bases and J dropped 4 bases, with 13 bases sitting between them.

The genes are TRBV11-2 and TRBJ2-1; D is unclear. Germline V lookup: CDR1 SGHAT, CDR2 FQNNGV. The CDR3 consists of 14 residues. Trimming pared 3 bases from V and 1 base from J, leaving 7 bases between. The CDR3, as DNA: TGTGCCAGCAGCTTCCAGGAATCCTACAATGAGCAGTTCTTC. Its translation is CASSFQESYNEQFF.

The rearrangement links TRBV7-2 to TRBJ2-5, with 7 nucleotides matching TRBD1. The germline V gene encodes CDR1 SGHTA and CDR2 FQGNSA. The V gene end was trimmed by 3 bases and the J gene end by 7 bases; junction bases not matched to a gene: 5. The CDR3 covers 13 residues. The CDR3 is CASSFQGDVTQYF. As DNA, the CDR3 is TGTGCCAGCAGCTTCCAGGGGGACGTGACCCAGTACTTC. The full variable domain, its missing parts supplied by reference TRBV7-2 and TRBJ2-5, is GAGVSQSPSNKVTEKGKDVELRCDPISGHTALYWYRQSLGQGLEFLIYFQGNSAPDKSGLPSDRFSAERTGGSVSTLTIQRTQQEDSAVYLCASSFQGDVTQYFGPGTRLLVL.

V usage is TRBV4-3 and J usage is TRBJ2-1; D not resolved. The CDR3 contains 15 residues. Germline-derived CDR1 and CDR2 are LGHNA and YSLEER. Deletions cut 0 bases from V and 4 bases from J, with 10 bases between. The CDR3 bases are TGCGCCAGCAGCCAAGAGGAGATTGGATACAATGAGCAGTTCTTC. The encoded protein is CASSQEEIGYNEQFF.

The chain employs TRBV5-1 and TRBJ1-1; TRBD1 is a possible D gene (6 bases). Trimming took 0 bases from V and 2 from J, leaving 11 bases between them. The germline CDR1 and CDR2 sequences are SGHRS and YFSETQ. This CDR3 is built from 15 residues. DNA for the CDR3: TGCGCCAGCAGCTTGGTCAGGGGCGCTAACACTGAAGCTTTCTTT. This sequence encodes CASSLVRGANTEAFF.